A selection of T cell receptor beta chains follows, all from one sample in a study of T cells after yellow fever vaccination. MiXCR was run by TCRdb on the 5' RACE reads, yielding one entry per CDR3 protein. Of a few hundred thousand distinct CDR3 sequences in the sample, under 7.5% were seen once. This sample comprised PBMCs, obtained 5 days after the yellow fever booster vaccination. The receptor source for this set is a man aged 25 to 40 who received the YFV17D yellow fever vaccine. Each CDR3 is given with its conserved first and last residue. A D gene is named only where the DNA matches it firmly. Some rows have no size entry. The others give once, few or many, or a class for an expanded clone.

D gene	V gene	clone size	CDR3 length	J gene	CDR3 protein	CDR3 DNA
NA	TRBV19	many	13	TRBJ2-7	CASSNPGPYEQYF	TGTGCCAGTAGTAACCCGGGACCCTACGAGCAGTACTTC
NA	TRBV15	few	11	TRBJ2-2	CATSNAGELFF	TGTGCCACCAGCAATGCCGGGGAGCTGTTTTTT
TRBD2	TRBV12-3/TRBV12-4	many	15	TRBJ2-1	CASSLTGGPWDEQFF	TGTGCCAGCAGTTTGACGGGAGGGCCTTGGGATGAGCAGTTCTTC
TRBD2	TRBV6-1	few	15	TRBJ2-5	CASSKGLAAQETQYF	TGTGCCAGCAGTAAGGGACTAGCGGCCCAAGAGACCCAGTACTTC
TRBD2	TRBV20-1	few	18	TRBJ2-1	CSAYALAGVSHSYNEQFF	TGCAGTGCCTACGCACTAGCGGGTGTGAGTCATTCCTACAATGAGCAGTTCTTC
NA	TRBV5-4	NA	16	TRBJ2-5	CASSLGRDPALETQYF	TGTGCCAGCAGCTTGGGTCGGGACCCTGCCTTGGAGACCCAGTACTTC
TRBD2	TRBV7-8	many	17	TRBJ2-1	CASSLAFVSSGGNEQFF	TGTGCCAGCAGCTTAGCTTTTGTGTCTAGCGGAGGCAATGAGCAGTTCTTC
NA	TRBV20-1	NA	13	TRBJ2-3	CSASPSGTDTQYF	TGCAGTGCTAGCCCTAGCGGCACAGATACGCAGTATTTT
NA	TRBV5-1	many	14	TRBJ2-5	CASSPRGARETQYF	TGCGCCAGCAGCCCCCGGGGGGCTCGGGAGACCCAGTACTTC
NA	TRBV28	few	14	TRBJ1-2	CASSDPGLLYGYTF	TGTGCCAGCAGTGACCCGGGACTACTCTATGGCTACACCTTC
NA	TRBV20-1	few	13	TRBJ2-3	CSARKGRTDTQYF	TGCAGTGCCAGAAAAGGGAGGACAGATACGCAGTATTTT
NA	TRBV23-1	few	14	TRBJ1-1	CASPGETHNTEAFF	TGCGCCAGCCCGGGGGAGACACATAACACTGAAGCTTTCTTT
TRBD1	TRBV20-1	NA	16	TRBJ1-6	CSARNPGTGSNSPLHF	TGCAGTGCTCGAAATCCCGGGACAGGTTCGAATTCACCCCTCCACTTT
TRBD2	TRBV12-3/TRBV12-4	NA	14	TRBJ2-1	CASSLPRTSSEQFF	TGTGCCAGCAGTTTACCCAGGACTAGCAGTGAGCAGTTCTTC
NA	TRBV21-1	many	16	TRBJ2-1	CASSSKGAGLNNEQFF	TGTGCCAGCAGCTCTAAGGGGGCTGGGCTTAACAATGAGCAGTTCTTC
TRBD1	TRBV20-1	many	14	TRBJ2-1	CSARNDRGGNEQFF	TGCAGTGCTAGAAATGACAGGGGTGGCAATGAGCAGTTCTTC
TRBD2	TRBV6-2/TRBV6-3	few	15	TRBJ2-1	CASSNGGGSYNEQFF	TGTGCCAGCTCAAATGGCGGGGGCTCCTACAATGAGCAGTTCTTC
TRBD2	TRBV20-1	many	14	TRBJ2-1	CSATPSGKGNEQFF	TGCAGTGCTACCCCTAGCGGGAAGGGGAATGAGCAGTTCTTC
TRBD1	TRBV7-8	many	15	TRBJ2-7	CASSPGQGATYEQYF	TGTGCCAGCAGCCCGGGACAGGGGGCCACCTACGAGCAGTACTTC
NA	TRBV5-1	NA	15	TRBJ2-3	CASSLGDGSTDTQYF	TGCGCCAGCAGCTTGGGTGACGGGAGCACAGATACGCAGTATTTT
TRBD2	TRBV10-3	NA	13	TRBJ2-1	CAISVSTSSEQFF	TGTGCCATCAGTGTCTCGACTAGCTCAGAGCAGTTCTTC
NA	TRBV7-2	NA	15	TRBJ2-7	CASSPGRGLPHEQYF	TGTGCCAGCAGCCCAGGCAGGGGCCTTCCCCACGAGCAGTACTTC
NA	TRBV2	few	15	TRBJ2-5	CASRAGTYEGETQYF	TGTGCCAGCAGAGCCGGGACTTACGAGGGGGAGACCCAGTACTTC
NA	TRBV20-1	many	13	TRBJ2-2	CSARKGDTGELFF	TGCAGTGCTAGAAAGGGGGACACCGGGGAGCTGTTTTTT
TRBD2	TRBV7-9	many	16	TRBJ2-1	CASSLDASGSFNEQFF	TGTGCCAGCAGCTTAGACGCTAGCGGGAGTTTCAATGAGCAGTTCTTC
NA	TRBV6-5	NA	11	TRBJ1-1	CASKGRTEAFF	TGTGCCAGCAAGGGGAGGACTGAAGCTTTCTTT
NA	TRBV7-2	few	13	TRBJ2-1	CASSLEWANEQFF	TGTGCCAGCAGCTTAGAGTGGGCGAATGAGCAGTTCTTC
NA	TRBV29-1	many	12	TRBJ2-5	CSGTRGQETQYF	TGCAGCGGGACGAGGGGACAAGAGACCCAGTACTTC
TRBD2	TRBV29-1	NA	18	TRBJ2-1	CSVRRLATRWLGDNEQFF	TGCAGCGTCCGTCGACTAGCGACGAGATGGCTGGGGGACAATGAGCAGTTCTTC
TRBD1	TRBV6-5	many	16	TRBJ1-1	CASSYSKGQYAAEAFF	TGTGCCAGCAGTTACTCGAAGGGACAGTATGCGGCTGAAGCTTTCTTT
NA	TRBV19	many	12	TRBJ2-7	CASSRQTYEQYF	TGTGCCAGTAGCCGGCAGACCTACGAGCAGTACTTC
TRBD1	TRBV12-3/TRBV12-4	many	13	TRBJ2-7	CASSAPDRVGQYF	TGTGCCAGCAGCGCACCGGACAGGGTGGGGCAGTACTTC
NA	TRBV6-5	NA	15	TRBJ1-2	CASSYIDRFNYGYTF	TGTGCCAGCAGTTACATCGACAGGTTTAACTATGGCTACACCTTC
TRBD2	TRBV20-1	NA	15	TRBJ2-1	CSATGTSGRASEQFF	TGCAGTGCTACAGGGACTAGCGGGAGGGCCAGCGAGCAGTTCTTC
TRBD1	TRBV7-9	NA	13	TRBJ1-1	CASGTGWLSEAFF	TGTGCCAGCGGGACAGGGTGGCTGTCTGAAGCTTTCTTT
TRBD1	TRBV20-1	NA	14	TRBJ1-1	CSASDRDRLLQAFF	TGCAGTGCTAGTGACCGGGACAGGCTCCTGCAAGCTTTCTTT
NA	TRBV20-1	many	12	TRBJ2-1	CSAPTIDNEQFF	TGCAGTGCTCCGACTATTGACAATGAGCAGTTCTTC
TRBD2	TRBV10-3	NA	16	TRBJ2-1	CAITDLREGPYNEQFF	TGTGCCATCACAGACTTGCGGGAGGGCCCCTACAATGAGCAGTTCTTC
TRBD2	TRBV28	NA	15	TRBJ2-1	CASRKAVSGRNEQFF	TGTGCCAGCAGAAAGGCCGTCAGCGGGAGAAATGAGCAGTTCTTC
NA	TRBV5-4	few	16	TRBJ2-3	CASSLASLPDTDTQYF	TGTGCCAGCAGCTTGGCGTCGCTACCGGACACAGATACGCAGTATTTT
TRBD2	TRBV5-1	many	15	TRBJ2-5	CASSLGLAGQETQYF	TGCGCCAGCAGCTTGGGACTAGCGGGGCAAGAGACCCAGTACTTC
NA	TRBV12-3/TRBV12-4	many	12	TRBJ2-7	CASSLNEYEQYF	TGTGCCAGCAGTTTAAACGAGTACGAGCAGTACTTC
NA	TRBV27	many	16	TRBJ2-7	CASRRTLAGTTYEQYF	TGTGCCAGCAGACGCACCCTGGCGGGAACTACCTACGAGCAGTACTTC
TRBD2	TRBV6-5	many	16	TRBJ2-5	CASSYRPSGLQETQYF	TGTGCCAGCAGTTACAGGCCTAGCGGACTTCAAGAGACCCAGTACTTC
TRBD1	TRBV15	NA	14	TRBJ1-1	CATSSRLGDSEAFF	TGTGCCACCAGCAGTCGCCTGGGGGACAGCGAAGCTTTCTTT
TRBD1	TRBV27	few	13	TRBJ2-1	CASSRDSGNEQFF	TGTGCCAGCAGCAGGGACAGTGGGAATGAGCAGTTCTTC
TRBD1	TRBV7-2	few	15	TRBJ2-1	CASSPGTAQSNEQFF	TGTGCCAGCAGCCCGGGGACAGCCCAAAGTAATGAGCAGTTCTTC
NA	TRBV12-3/TRBV12-4	NA	14	TRBJ1-5	CASSRTAGNQPQHF	TGTGCCAGCAGTCGGACAGCTGGCAATCAGCCCCAGCATTTT
NA	TRBV7-2	NA	14	TRBJ2-3	CASSTDVGTDTQYF	TGTGCCAGCAGCACCGATGTGGGCACAGATACGCAGTATTTT
TRBD2	TRBV6-5	large	14	TRBJ2-1	CASRTLARPNEQFF	TGTGCCAGCAGAACACTAGCGCGGCCCAATGAGCAGTTCTTC
TRBD1	TRBV30	NA	15	TRBJ2-7	CAWSGMGQRFYEQYF	TGTGCCTGGAGCGGAATGGGACAGCGATTCTACGAGCAGTACTTC
TRBD2	TRBV30	NA	12	TRBJ2-1	CASSGDRNEQFF	TGTGCGAGTAGCGGGGATAGGAATGAGCAGTTCTTC
NA	TRBV7-2	many	13	TRBJ2-3	CASSPSGWDTQYF	TGTGCCAGCAGCCCGAGCGGGTGGGATACGCAGTATTTT
NA	TRBV6-4	once	14	TRBJ2-2	CASSDQLATGELFF	TGTGCCAGCAGTGACCAGCTAGCCACCGGGGAGCTGTTTTTT
NA	TRBV6-2/TRBV6-3	many	13	TRBJ2-1	CASGGGSYNEQFF	TGTGCTAGCGGAGGGGGGTCGTACAATGAGCAGTTCTTC
NA	TRBV5-1	few	14	TRBJ1-2	CASSLGGADYGYTF	TGCGCCAGCAGCTTAGGGGGGGCCGACTATGGCTACACCTTC
TRBD2	TRBV5-6	NA	17	TRBJ2-7	CASSPEPSGSRLYEQYF	TGTGCCAGCAGCCCCGAACCAAGCGGGAGCAGACTCTACGAGCAGTACTTC